The sequence of this T cell receptor (beta chain) was determined in a study of OX40 agonist ivuxolimab in advanced cancers. Across the whole study: Patients were given ivuxolimab, an antibody that agonizes OX40 (CD134). Overall study findings and caveats: Low normalized T-cell clonal expansion also characterized some of the nonresponders. Specificity for antigen went undetermined in the expanded peripheral T cells.

Concerning this clone itself: Antigen unknown.

Trimming stripped 7 bases from V and 0 bases from J, with 7 bases between. Germline loops: CDR1 GTSNPN, CDR2 SVGIG (reference sequence). This CDR3 is built from 13 residues. The method was immunoSEQ multiplex PCR; TCRdb's version includes in-frame clones alone and lacks a portion of them. The table has approximately 68,000 clones, more than 75% seen once. The gene calls are TRBV30 and TRBJ2-6; D unresolved. This material consisted of CD4+ or CD8+ T cells sorted from blood, taken in a trial of the OX40 agonist ivuxolimab. The sequence was obtained from an adult with an advanced solid tumor such as melanoma, head and neck, liver or kidney cancer. CDR3 sequence: CASAHSGANVLTF. Written as DNA, the CDR3 is TGTGCCTCGGCTCACTCTGGGGCCAACGTCCTGACTTTC.